This T cell receptor (beta chain) was recorded in a study of blood T cell repertoires in COVID-19. The CDR3 spans 16 residues. The ends were cut back, 6 bases at V and 2 bases at J, with 19 bases in the middle. Germline lookup yields CDR1 KGHSH and CDR2 LQKENI. Libraries were prepared by immunoSEQ multiplex PCR; TCRdb keeps only in-frame clonotypes and omits some of them. The repertoire holds hundreds of thousands of clones, with 80% as singletons. Sequencing was performed on PBMCs or T cells enriched from blood (not recorded which). This TCR came from a woman aged 40-49 years with acute COVID-19. This chain links TRBV18 with TRBJ1-2; D not certain. CDR3 region: CASSLHTRVPNYGYTF. CDR3 sequence (DNA): TGTGCCAGCTCCTTACATACTCGGGTTCCCAACTATGGCTACACCTTC.